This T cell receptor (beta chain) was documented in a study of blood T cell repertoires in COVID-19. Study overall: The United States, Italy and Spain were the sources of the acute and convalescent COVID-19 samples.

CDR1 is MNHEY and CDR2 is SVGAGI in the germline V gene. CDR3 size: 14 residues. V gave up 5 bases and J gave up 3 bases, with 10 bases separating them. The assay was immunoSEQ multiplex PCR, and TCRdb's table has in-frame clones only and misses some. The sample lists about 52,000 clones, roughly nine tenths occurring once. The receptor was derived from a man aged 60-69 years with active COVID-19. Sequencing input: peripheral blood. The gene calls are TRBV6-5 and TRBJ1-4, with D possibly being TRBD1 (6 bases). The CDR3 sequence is CASSQGIANEKLFF. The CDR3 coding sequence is TGTGCCAGCAGTCAGGGGATAGCTAATGAAAAACTGTTTTTT.